This T cell receptor (beta chain) was retrieved from a study of blood T cell repertoires in COVID-19. Profiled with immunoSEQ multiplex PCR; TCRdb holds only in-frame clones, not every one. The sample has roughly 400,000 clones; 80% to 95% are singletons. The CDR3 spans 14 residues. Germline CDR1 SGDLS, CDR2 YYNGEE. The V gene lost 2 bases and the J gene lost 4 bases, with 12 bases spanning the gap. V usage is TRBV9 and J usage is TRBJ1-2; D not certain. Source material: PBMCs or T cells enriched from blood (not recorded which). The TCR originated in a woman aged 40 to 49 who had been exposed to COVID-19. The CDR3 DNA follows: TGTGCCAGCAGCGTGGATTCGAGGCTCTATGGCTACACCTTC. Residues: CASSVDSRLYGYTF. The full variable domain, completed using reference TRBV9 and TRBJ1-2, is DSGVTQTPKHLITATGQRVTLRCSPRSGDLSVYWYQQSLDQGLQFLIQYYNGEERAKGNILERFSAQQFPDLHSELNLSSLELGDSALYFCASSVDSRLYGYTFGSGTRLTVV.